The 27 T cell receptor beta chains given below trace back to one sample, sequenced in a study of T cells in Graves' hyperthyroidism and ophthalmopathy. Regions amplified from RNA transcripts were the TCR beta CDR3 regions. Researchers ran a first-round RT-PCR on the TCR CDR3 using the HTBI primer set. A single record per CDR3 protein comes from TCRdb applying MiXCR to the multiplex PCR reads. Among hundreds of thousands of distinct CDR3 sequences listed, more than 15% were seen once. The specimen sequenced was blood. The receptors originated from a woman aged 18 to 35 with Graves' hyperthyroidism.

This clonotype has at least ten counts. This rearrangement joins TRBV19 to TRBJ2-1; a possible D gene is TRBD1 (5 bases). Trimming left V 0 bases short and J 8 bases short, with 11 bases between. CDR1 and CDR2 (germline): LNHDA, SQIVND (reference sequence). The CDR3 consists of 14 residues. CDR3 nucleotides: TGTGCCAGTAGTATAGATGGAAGGGGTGATGAGCAGTTCTTC. It yields the protein CASSIDGRGDEQFF.

J is TRBJ2-1 and V is TRBV4-1; 7 bases are shared with TRBD2. This CDR3 has 16 amino acids. Germline CDR1 reads MGHRA; CDR2 reads YSYEKL. V lost 4 bases, J lost 9 bases, and 15 bases stayed unmatched. CDR3 sequence reads: CASSLAPGAGEREQFF. The DNA for the CDR3 is TGCGCCAGCAGCCTAGCCCCTGGGGCGGGGGAGCGTGAGCAGTTCTTC.

This rearrangement joins TRBV29-1 to TRBJ2-3; D gene ambiguous. The CDR3 extends over 16 amino acids. Trimming took off 4 bases at V and 0 bases at J, with 17 bases between the two ends. Germline CDR1 and CDR2: SQVTM and ANQGSEA. The CDR3 protein is CSVVPVDGYSTDTQYF. The CDR3 nucleotides read TGCAGCGTTGTTCCTGTCGACGGCTATAGCACAGATACGCAGTATTTT.

This clonotype showed up many times. The V gene is TRBV28, the J gene TRBJ1-5, with D maybe TRBD1 (5 bases). Germline lookup yields CDR1 MDHEN and CDR2 SYDVKM. This CDR3 is built from 14 residues. Trimming took 6 bases from V and 9 from J, leaving 18 bases between them. CDR3 sequence: CASRPPGPQLPQHF. The CDR3 coding sequence is TGTGCCAGCAGGCCGCCGGGACCTCAGCTGCCCCAGCATTTT. The variable domain in full, completed from reference TRBV28 and TRBJ1-5, reads DVKVTQSSRYLVKRTGEKVFLECVQDMDHENMFWYRQDPGLGLRLIYFSYDVKMKEKGDIPEGYSVSREKKERFSLILESASTNQTSMYLCASRPPGPQLPQHFGDGTRLSIL.

Regarding this clonotype: This could be a read error, since a much larger clone is one nucleotide away. The J gene is TRBJ1-2, the V gene TRBV12-3 or TRBV12-4; 8 nucleotides match TRBD1. CDR3 length equals 12 residues. The CDR3 DNA follows: TGTGCCAGCAGTTCCAACAGGGGGGGCTACGCCTTC. It yields the protein CASSSNRGGYAF.

This clonotype came up a few times. CDR3 loop: CAIREPADTQYF. For the CDR3, the DNA is TGTGCCATCAGGGAGCCGGCAGATACGCAGTATTTT. The rearrangement joins TRBV10-3 to TRBJ2-3, with no clear D. V lost 6 bases, J lost 4 bases, and 8 bases lay in between. The germline V gene has CDR1 ENHRY and CDR2 SYGVKD. The CDR3 totals 12 residues.

This sequence joins TRBV3-1 and TRBJ1-1, with D uncertain. Germline V gene data show CDR1 as LGHDT and CDR2 as YNNKEL (reference sequence). The CDR3 extends over 14 amino acids. Trimming removed 1 base from V and 6 bases from J, with 12 bases in between. The CDR3 sequence: CASSQGSGRSEAFF. The DNA for the CDR3 is TGTGCCAGCAGCCAAGGGAGCGGGCGGTCTGAAGCTTTCTTT.

This clonotype has only a few counts. The CDR3 DNA reads as TGTGCCAGCAACCTCACTGGGCTGAATTCACCCCTCCACTTT. Translated: CASNLTGLNSPLHF. The chain couples TRBV27 to TRBJ1-6; D is unresolved. Trimming removed 7 bases from V and 7 bases from J, with 14 bases in between. The V gene's germline CDR1 is MNHEY and CDR2 SMNVEV (reference sequence). This CDR3 comprises 14 residues.

This clonotype was seen ten or more times. This chain joins TRBV27 and TRBJ1-5, with TRBD1 identical over 11 bases. The CDR3 runs 13 residues. Looked up from germline, CDR1 is MNHEY and CDR2 is SMNVEV (reference sequence). V lost 10 bases to trimming and J lost 7 bases; unmatched junction nucleotides: 6. DNA for the CDR3: TGTGCCACCTCCGGGACAGGGGGGCAGCCCCAGCATTTT. This sequence encodes CATSGTGGQPQHF.

This clonotype was counted ten times or more. The gene calls are TRBV30 and TRBJ1-3; D may be TRBD1 (5 bases). The CDR3 contains 15 residues. The germline V gene encodes CDR1 GTSNPN and CDR2 SVGIG (reference sequence). The V and J ends lost 0 bases and 3 bases respectively, with 12 bases between them. Written as DNA, the CDR3 is TGTGCCTGGAGTGTAAAACGGGGGTTTGGAAACACCATATATTTT. The encoded protein is CAWSVKRGFGNTIYF. The whole variable domain, remainder taken from reference TRBV30 and TRBJ1-3, is SQTIHQWPATLVQPVGSPLSLECTVEGTSNPNLYWYRQAAGRGLQLLFYSVGIGQISSEVPQNLSASRPQDRQFILSSKKLLLSDSGFYLCAWSVKRGFGNTIYFGEGSWLTVV.

This clonotype was picked up many times. This chain links TRBV12-3 or TRBV12-4 with TRBJ1-2; D gene ambiguous. Trimming pared 6 bases from V and 3 bases from J, leaving 14 bases between. The CDR3 runs 14 residues. The CDR3 nucleotides are TGTGCCAGCAGGTCTGAGGGAGCCCACTATGGCTACACCTTC. It specifies CASRSEGAHYGYTF.

There are many counts of this clonotype. The chain recombines TRBV11-2 with TRBJ2-2, with TRBD2 identical over 13 bases. The J segment lost 7 bases and the V segment lost 0 bases, leaving 2 bases of the junction unmatched. Germline CDR1 is SGHAT and CDR2 is FQNNGV. The CDR3 sequence is 16 residues long. The CDR3 nucleotides read TGTGCCAGCAGCTTAGATGGACTAGCGGGAGACGGGGAGCTGTTTTTT. Its translation is CASSLDGLAGDGELFF.

This clonotype was observed many times. The chain couples TRBV5-1 to TRBJ2-7; TRBD2 matches 15 bases. The germline V gene encodes CDR1 SGHRS and CDR2 YFSETQ. This CDR3 comprises 16 residues. V shed 4 bases, J shed 4 bases, and the junction held 6 bases outside the gene matches. This chain's CDR3 is CASSPGTSGRRYEQYF. As DNA, the CDR3 is TGCGCCAGCAGCCCCGGGACTAGCGGGAGGAGGTACGAGCAGTACTTC.

This clonotype was seen many times. This rearrangement joins TRBV24-1 to TRBJ1-2; the match to TRBD1 covers 7 bases. Trimming removed 6 bases from V and 6 bases from J; junction bases left unmatched: 6. There are 13 residues in the CDR3. Germline V gene data show CDR1 as KGHDR and CDR2 as SFDVKD. The CDR3 spells CATSLTGSHGYTF. DNA for the CDR3: TGTGCCACCAGTTTGACAGGGTCCCATGGCTACACCTTC.

As for this clonotype: This may come from a read error, since a much larger clone is one base off. This sequence joins TRBV5-1 and TRBJ2-7; no firm D call. The germline V gene has CDR1 SGHRS and CDR2 YFSETQ. This CDR3 contains 14 residues. CDR3 residues: CAGSLDRQVYEQYF. CDR3 sequence (DNA): TGCGCCGGCAGCTTGGATCGGCAAGTCTACGAGCAGTACTTC.

This clonotype was counted ten times or more. The chain employs TRBV2 and TRBJ1-2, with D unresolved. In germline, CDR1 is SNHLY, CDR2 FYNNEI. With 5 bases removed from V and 7 bases from J, the gap between germline ends came to 8 bases. The CDR3 loop spans 11 amino acids. The CDR3 region has the DNA TGTGCCAGCAGTCGTATTATTGGCTACACCTTC. This gives the protein CASSRIIGYTF.

This clonotype occurred many times. The rearrangement uses TRBV28 and TRBJ1-2, with D possibly matching TRBD1 (5 bases). Germline V lookup: CDR1 MDHEN, CDR2 SYDVKM. The CDR3 consists of 13 residues. Trimming left V 2 bases short and J 4 bases short, with 8 bases between. CDR3 DNA: TGTGCCAGCAGTTTAGTGGGGCCCTATGGCTACACCTTC. It translates to CASSLVGPYGYTF.

Ten or more counts support this clonotype. The chain couples TRBV7-3 to TRBJ2-5; the D is unclear. Germline CDR1 reads SGHTA; CDR2 reads FQGTGA. Trimming took 6 bases from V and 7 from J, leaving 18 bases between them. The length of the CDR3 is 14 residues. CDR3 DNA: TGTGCCAGCAGAGAAGCGCCATCGGTCGGGACCCAGTACTTC. Encoded protein: CASREAPSVGTQYF.

Ten or more counts support this clonotype. The chain employs TRBV29-1 and TRBJ2-3; D is unresolved. This CDR3 has 12 amino acids. Trimming shortened V by 2 bases and J by 2 bases, and 5 bases separated the two germline ends. In germline, CDR1 is SQVTM, CDR2 ANQGSEA. The CDR3 nucleotides read TGCAGCGTTGAAAAGGACACAGATACGCAGTATTTT. As protein: CSVEKDTDTQYF.

At least ten counts were recorded for this clonotype. The chain employs TRBV6-1 and TRBJ1-1; 8 bases match TRBD1. Looked up from germline, CDR1 is MNHNS and CDR2 is SASEGT. The CDR3 contains 13 residues. V shed 5 bases, J shed 4 bases, and the junction held 3 bases outside the gene matches. CDR3 DNA: TGTGCCAGCAGTTTTCAGGGGGCCACTGAAGCTTTCTTT. Its translation: CASSFQGATEAFF.

V is TRBV7-9 and J is TRBJ2-6; TRBD1 might be the D (6 bases). Germline CDR1 reads SEHNR; CDR2 reads FQNEAQ (reference sequence). V lost 1 base and J lost 4, with 11 bases in between. The CDR3 spans 16 residues. The CDR3: CASSLVGALGANVLTF. CDR3 DNA sequence: TGTGCCAGCAGCTTAGTGGGGGCGCTCGGGGCCAACGTCCTGACTTTC.

The genes are TRBV5-1 and TRBJ1-1; 7 bases match TRBD1. Trimming at V came to 0 bases and at J to 6 bases, leaving 8 bases not matched to a gene. The germline V gene has CDR1 SGHRS and CDR2 YFSETQ. The CDR3 spans 15 residues. The chain's CDR3 is CASSLAAGGSPEAFF. CDR3 DNA: TGCGCCAGCAGCTTGGCGGCAGGGGGTAGTCCTGAAGCTTTCTTT.

The rearrangement links TRBV19 to TRBJ2-7; TRBD1 is a possible D gene (6 bases). Germline CDR1 and CDR2: LNHDA and SQIVND (reference sequence). The CDR3 sequence is 13 residues long. V was pared by 4 bases and J by 5 bases, with 12 bases between. The CDR3 here is CASSKFRGHEQYF. The CDR3 DNA sequence: TGTGCCAGTAGTAAGTTCAGGGGACACGAGCAGTACTTC.

The sample holds many counts of this clonotype. V gene TRBV2 combines with J gene TRBJ2-7; the D gene is possibly TRBD1 (6 bases). This CDR3 contains 12 residues. V shed 6 bases and J shed 6 bases, with 12 bases lying between them. CDR1 SNHLY and CDR2 FYNNEI come from the germline V gene. This CDR3 reads CASRADRFEQYF. DNA of the CDR3: TGTGCCAGCAGGGCTGACAGGTTCGAGCAGTACTTC.

The V call is TRBV11-2, the J call TRBJ2-5, with 12 bases identical to TRBD1. The CDR3 covers 20 residues. V dropped 5 bases and J dropped 0; count of bases not matched to a gene: 16. Germline V lookup: CDR1 SGHAT, CDR2 FQNNGV. The CDR3 protein is CASSVGTGGRGGRNQETQYF. DNA for the CDR3: TGTGCCAGCAGCGTAGGGACAGGGGGCCGGGGGGGGAGGAACCAAGAGACCCAGTACTTC.

The chain couples TRBV5-8 to TRBJ2-2, with TRBD1 matching 11 bases. The CDR3 totals 17 residues. The trim removed 0 bases at V and 1 base at J, leaving 2 bases unmatched. Per the germline V gene, CDR1 is SGHTS and CDR2 is YDEGEE. The CDR3 DNA reads TGTGCCAGCAGCTTGGCAGGGACAGGGGGGAACACCGGGGAGCTGTTTTTT. Encoded protein: CASSLAGTGGNTGELFF.

In this sample, this clonotype turned up many times. V gene TRBV6-1 combines with J gene TRBJ2-7; 11 bases agree with TRBD2. CDR3 length: 16 amino acids. With V trimmed by 5 bases and J by 1 base, 7 bases remained unmatched. Germline CDR1 MNHNS, CDR2 SASEGT. The CDR3 sequence is CASSPGGLAVSYEQYF. In DNA form, the CDR3 reads TGTGCCAGCAGTCCTGGGGGACTAGCGGTATCCTACGAGCAGTACTTC.